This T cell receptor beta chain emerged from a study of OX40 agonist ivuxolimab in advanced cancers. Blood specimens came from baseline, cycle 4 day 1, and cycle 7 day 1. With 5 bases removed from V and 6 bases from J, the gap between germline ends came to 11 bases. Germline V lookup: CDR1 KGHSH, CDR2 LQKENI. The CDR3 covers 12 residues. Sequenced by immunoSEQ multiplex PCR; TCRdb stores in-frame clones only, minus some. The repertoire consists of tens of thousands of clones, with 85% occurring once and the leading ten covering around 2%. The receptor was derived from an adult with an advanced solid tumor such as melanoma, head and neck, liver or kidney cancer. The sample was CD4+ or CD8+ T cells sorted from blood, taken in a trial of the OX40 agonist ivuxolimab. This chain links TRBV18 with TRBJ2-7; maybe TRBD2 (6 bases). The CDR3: CASSTGEGEQYF. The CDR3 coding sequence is TGTGCCAGCTCAACGGGAGAGGGCGAGCAGTACTTC.